One sample yielded the 20 T cell receptor beta chains listed below, sequenced in a study of OX40 agonist ivuxolimab in advanced cancers. TCRdb's table, derived via immunoSEQ multiplex PCR, lists solely in-frame clones and lacks some. Of about 90,000 clones in the sample, about 90% are singletons; the top ten hold roughly 1.6%. The sample was CD4+ or CD8+ T cells sorted from blood, taken in a trial of the OX40 agonist ivuxolimab. The receptors were sampled from an adult with an advanced solid tumor such as melanoma, head and neck, liver or kidney cancer.

The V gene is TRBV10-3, the J gene TRBJ2-3, with 9 bases matching TRBD1. V gave up 6 bases and J gave up 1 base; unmatched junction bases: 5. The CDR3 has 15 residues. Germline V gene sequence: CDR1 ENHRY, CDR2 SYGVKD. CDR3 sequence (DNA): TGTGCCATCAGCCAAAGGGACAGGGGCACAGATACGCAGTATTTT. The encoded protein is CAISQRDRGTDTQYF.

This clone was seen only once. This chain uses TRBV28 with TRBJ1-5, with TRBD1 matching 9 bases. From germline, CDR1 is MDHEN and CDR2 SYDVKM. J gave up 6 bases and V 3 bases, and 6 bases lay outside the gene matches. The CDR3 runs to 15 residues. The CDR3 region is CASSFETGGSQPQHF. The CDR3 DNA sequence: TGTGCCAGCAGTTTCGAGACAGGGGGTTCTCAGCCCCAGCATTTT.

This chain uses TRBV18 with TRBJ2-5; TRBD1 is a possible D gene (6 bases). Deletions cut 2 bases from V and 5 bases from J, with 12 bases between. Germline V gene sequence: CDR1 KGHSH, CDR2 LQKENI. The CDR3 is made up of 14 amino acids. The CDR3 loop reads CASSPATGVETQYF. In nucleotides, the CDR3 is TGTGCCAGCTCACCAGCGACAGGAGTGGAGACCCAGTACTTC. Complete variable domain (other parts from reference TRBV18 and TRBJ2-5): NAGVMQNPRHLVRRRGQEARLRCSPMKGHSHVYWYRQLPEEGLKFMVYLQKENIIDESGMPKERFSAEFPKEGPSILRIQQVVRGDSAAYFCASSPATGVETQYFGPGTRLLVL.

The V call is TRBV7-3, the J call TRBJ1-2, with D unresolved. Germline assignment: CDR1 SGHTA and CDR2 FQGTGA. The germline V and J ends were trimmed by 5 bases and 8 bases, with 18 bases remaining between them. The CDR3 totals 14 residues. CDR3 in DNA: TGTGCCAGCAGCCCCTCCTCGACCTCGGGAGGCTACACCTTC. Its protein product is CASSPSSTSGGYTF. The complete variable domain, with remaining parts taken from reference TRBV7-3 and TRBJ1-2, reads GAGVSQTPSNKVTEKGKYVELRCDPISGHTALYWYRQSLGQGPEFLIYFQGTGAADDSGLPNDRFFAVRPEGSVSTLKIQRTERGDSAVYLCASSPSSTSGGYTFGSGTRLTVV.

This clone was detected only once. CDR3 residues: CASSPSAGAQWEQYF. CDR3 nucleotides: TGTGCCAGCTCACCGAGCGCGGGCGCCCAGTGGGAGCAGTACTTC. J is TRBJ2-7 and V is TRBV18; perhaps TRBD2 as D (5 bases). There are 15 residues in the CDR3. Trimming pared 3 bases from V and 7 bases from J, leaving 19 bases between. Germline V gene sequence: CDR1 KGHSH, CDR2 LQKENI.

The chain is built from TRBV12-5 and TRBJ1-1; TRBD1 aligns across 7 bases. The CDR3 sequence is 16 residues long. Germline V gives CDR1 LGHNT, CDR2 FRNRAP. The J segment lost 4 bases and the V segment lost 6 bases, leaving 14 bases of the junction unmatched. CDR3 coding DNA: TGTGCTAGTGGCCTGGACAGGAGTTTTTATGGCACTGAAGCTTTCTTT. This codes for CASGLDRSFYGTEAFF.

This clone was counted only a few times. The chain couples TRBV5-4 to TRBJ2-7; TRBD2 matches at 13 bases. This CDR3 is 17 amino acids long. CDR1 SGHNT and CDR2 YYREEE come from the germline V gene (reference sequence). The ends lost 3 bases at V and 3 bases at J; junction bases unmatched: 9. The CDR3 DNA follows: TGTGCCAGCAGCTCACGGACTAGCGGGAGTTTCGGCTACGAGCAGTACTTC. Amino acid sequence: CASSSRTSGSFGYEQYF.

This rearrangement joins TRBV18 to TRBJ2-1; TRBD1 or TRBD2 may be the D gene (6 bases each). The V gene lost 3 bases and the J gene lost 4 bases, with 16 bases spanning the gap. The CDR3 sequence is 16 residues long. Germline CDR1 reads KGHSH; CDR2 reads LQKENI. In DNA form, the CDR3 reads TGTGCCAGCTCACCTCAGGGGCTAGCGAGATACAATGAGCAGTTCTTC. This sequence encodes CASSPQGLARYNEQFF.

This chain links TRBV25-1 with TRBJ2-7; D possibly corresponds to TRBD2 (6 bases). Germline CDR1 reads MGHDK; CDR2 reads SYGVNS. V was trimmed by 4 bases and J by 3 bases, leaving 19 bases between them. The CDR3 covers 16 residues. The CDR3 sequence is CASSGIGRGRSYEQYF. DNA for the CDR3: TGTGCCAGCAGTGGCATCGGGCGGGGTCGCAGCTACGAGCAGTACTTC.

The J gene is TRBJ2-7, the V gene TRBV19; 8 nucleotides match TRBD1. Germline CDR1 is LNHDA and CDR2 is SQIVND (reference sequence). J lost 4 bases, V lost 5 bases, and 4 bases had no gene match. CDR3 length equals 13 residues. The CDR3 is CASSPDRAYEQYF. DNA of the CDR3: TGTGCCAGTAGTCCGGACAGGGCGTACGAGCAGTACTTC.

This clone came up once. The chain combines TRBV2 with TRBJ2-7; the D call may be TRBD1 or TRBD2 (5 bases each). The CDR3 length is 15 residues. Germline V gives CDR1 SNHLY, CDR2 FYNNEI. V was trimmed by 7 bases and J by 2 bases, leaving 18 bases between them. The DNA for the CDR3 is TGTGCCAGCACCCCCATGACCGGGACGGCCTACGAGCAGTACTTC. This sequence encodes CASTPMTGTAYEQYF.

This sequence joins TRBV5-1 and TRBJ1-1; D is perhaps TRBD1 (6 bases). The CDR3 totals 14 residues. Germline V gives CDR1 SGHRS, CDR2 YFSETQ. Between the trimmed V and J ends, which lost 3 bases and 2 bases, there was a span of 11 bases. As DNA, the CDR3 is TGCGCCAGCAGCTCCTGGACAGCCAACACTGAAGCTTTCTTT. Translating it yields CASSSWTANTEAFF.

In nucleotides, the CDR3 is TGCGCCAGTCGAGGGGGCCCGGTCCAAGAGACCCAGTACTTC. Translation: CASRGGPVQETQYF. The chain carries TRBV5-1 and TRBJ2-5; the match to TRBD1 covers 7 bases. Trimming took 8 bases from V and 1 from J; bases not matched to a gene: 8. The CDR3 consists of 14 residues. CDR1 and CDR2 from the germline V gene are SGHRS and YFSETQ.

This chain links TRBV11-2 with TRBJ2-7; TRBD1 might be the D (6 bases). Germline V gene data show CDR1 as SGHAT and CDR2 as FQNNGV. The CDR3 covers 15 residues. The V end was cut by 3 bases, the J end by 2 bases, with 14 bases between. The CDR3 sequence: CASSFARGGPYEQYF. CDR3 in DNA: TGTGCCAGCAGCTTCGCGAGAGGGGGTCCCTACGAGCAGTACTTC.

The chain couples TRBV5-1 to TRBJ1-1; TRBD1 matches 9 bases. J gave up 6 bases and V 4 bases, and 13 bases lay outside the gene matches. This CDR3 comprises 16 residues. Germline V gene sequence: CDR1 SGHRS, CDR2 YFSETQ. The CDR3 loop is CASSRDRARVQSEAFF. The CDR3 nucleotides are TGCGCCAGCAGCAGGGACAGGGCCCGGGTGCAATCTGAAGCTTTCTTT.

This sequence joins TRBV30 and TRBJ1-1, with 11 bases lining up with TRBD1. Looked up from germline, CDR1 is GTSNPN and CDR2 is SVGIG (reference sequence). V was pared by 5 bases and J by 5 bases, with 7 bases of the junction left unmatched. The CDR3 extends over 14 amino acids. CDR3 sequence (DNA): TGTGCCTGGGACAACGGACAGGGGGCAACTGAAGCTTTCTTT. It encodes CAWDNGQGATEAFF.

This rearrangement joins TRBV18 to TRBJ2-5; TRBD1 matches 7 bases. Trimming took 2 bases from V and 5 from J; bases not matched to a gene: 5. From germline, CDR1 is KGHSH and CDR2 LQKENI. This CDR3 comprises 14 residues. CDR3 loop: CASSPYRGVETQYF. In DNA form, the CDR3 reads TGTGCCAGCTCACCATACAGGGGCGTTGAGACCCAGTACTTC. Full variable domain (remainder filled in from reference TRBV18 and TRBJ2-5): NAGVMQNPRHLVRRRGQEARLRCSPMKGHSHVYWYRQLPEEGLKFMVYLQKENIIDESGMPKERFSAEFPKEGPSILRIQQVVRGDSAAYFCASSPYRGVETQYFGPGTRLLVL.

V usage is TRBV30 and J usage is TRBJ1-6, with D perhaps TRBD1 (6 bases). Germline V CDR1 and CDR2: GTSNPN, SVGIG (reference sequence). Trimming took off 8 bases at V and 6 bases at J, with 14 bases between the two ends. CDR3 size: 13 residues. The DNA of the CDR3 is TGTGCCGGGGAGGTGGGGGCTAATTCACCCCTCCACTTT. It is translated as CAGEVGANSPLHF.

This clone was found a few times. The rearrangement joins TRBV6-5 to TRBJ2-4; D is unclear. This CDR3 spans 11 amino acids. Germline CDR1 and CDR2: MNHEY and SVGAGI. V lost 8 bases and J 9 bases, leaving 11 bases between the germline ends. Here the CDR3 reads CASLSQGIQYF. CDR3 DNA: TGTGCCAGCCTTAGCCAAGGCATTCAGTACTTC.

V is TRBV5-8 and J is TRBJ2-5, with 9 bases identical to TRBD2. Losses at the gene ends were 4 bases for V and 5 bases for J; bases not matched to a gene: 9. This CDR3 contains 15 residues. Germline CDR1 is SGHTS and CDR2 is YDEGEE. CDR3 coding DNA: TGTGCCAGCAGCAGATTAGCGGGGGTGGTGGAGACCCAGTACTTC. Translation gives CASSRLAGVVETQYF.